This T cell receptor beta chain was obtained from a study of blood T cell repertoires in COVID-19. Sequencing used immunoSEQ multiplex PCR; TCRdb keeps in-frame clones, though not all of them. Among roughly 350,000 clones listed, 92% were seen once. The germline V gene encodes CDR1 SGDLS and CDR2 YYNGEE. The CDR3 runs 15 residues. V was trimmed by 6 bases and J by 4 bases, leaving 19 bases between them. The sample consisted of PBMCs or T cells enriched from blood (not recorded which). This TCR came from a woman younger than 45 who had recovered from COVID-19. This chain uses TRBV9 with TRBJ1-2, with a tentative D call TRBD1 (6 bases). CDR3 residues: CASTLSPGQSYGYTF. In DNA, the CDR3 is TGTGCCAGCACCCTATCCCCCGGACAGTCCTATGGCTACACCTTC. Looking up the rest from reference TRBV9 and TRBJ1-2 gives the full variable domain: DSGVTQTPKHLITATGQRVTLRCSPRSGDLSVYWYQQSLDQGLQFLIQYYNGEERAKGNILERFSAQQFPDLHSELNLSSLELGDSALYFCASTLSPGQSYGYTFGSGTRLTVV.